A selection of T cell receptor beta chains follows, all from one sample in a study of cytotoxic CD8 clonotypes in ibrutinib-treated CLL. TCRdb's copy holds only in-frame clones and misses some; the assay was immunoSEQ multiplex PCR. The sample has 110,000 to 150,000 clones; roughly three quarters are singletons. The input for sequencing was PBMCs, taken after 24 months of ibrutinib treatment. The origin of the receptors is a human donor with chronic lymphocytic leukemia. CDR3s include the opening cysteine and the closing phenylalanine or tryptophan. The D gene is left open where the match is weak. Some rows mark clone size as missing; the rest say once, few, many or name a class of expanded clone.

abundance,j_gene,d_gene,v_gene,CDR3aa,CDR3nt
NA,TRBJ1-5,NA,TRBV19,CASSQTRDQPQHF,TGTGCCAGTAGTCAGACCAGGGATCAGCCCCAGCATTTT
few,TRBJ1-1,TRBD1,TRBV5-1,CASSRAQGTEAFF,TGCGCCAGCAGCAGAGCACAGGGGACTGAAGCTTTCTTT
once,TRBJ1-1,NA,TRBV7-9,CASSLWTEAFF,TGTGCCAGCAGCTTGTGGACTGAAGCTTTCTTT
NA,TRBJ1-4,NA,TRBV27,CATKDRINEKLFF,TGTGCCACCAAAGACAGGATTAATGAAAAACTGTTTTTT
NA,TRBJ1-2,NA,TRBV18,CASSPGGADGYTF,TGTGCCAGCTCACCCGGGGGCGCGGATGGCTACACCTTC
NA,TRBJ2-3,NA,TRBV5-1,CASSPSRGSSTDTQYF,TGCGCCAGCAGCCCTAGCCGGGGCTCTAGCACAGATACGCAGTATTTT
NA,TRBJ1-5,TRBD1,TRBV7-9,CASSLAGRTGINQPQHF,TGTGCCAGCAGCTTAGCGGGGCGGACAGGGATCAATCAGCCCCAGCATTTT
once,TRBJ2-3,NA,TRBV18,CASSPPTGRPTDTQYF,TGTGCCAGCTCACCACCCACCGGACGGCCCACAGATACGCAGTATTTT
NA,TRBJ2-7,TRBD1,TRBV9,CASSRGGTGEFKQYF,TGTGCCAGCAGCCGCGGTGGGACAGGGGAGTTCAAGCAGTACTTC
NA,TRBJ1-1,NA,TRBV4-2,CASSQDWEKGPNTEAFF,TGTGCCAGCAGCCAAGATTGGGAAAAGGGACCGAACACTGAAGCTTTCTTT
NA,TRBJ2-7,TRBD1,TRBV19,CASSIRTGYSYEQYF,TGTGCCAGTAGTATTCGGACAGGTTACTCCTACGAGCAGTACTTC
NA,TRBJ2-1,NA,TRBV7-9,CASSLVPNLVPGREQFF,TGTGCCAGCAGCTTAGTCCCCAACTTAGTCCCGGGGCGGGAGCAGTTCTTC
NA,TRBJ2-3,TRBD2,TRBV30,CAWSAPGWGGAGTDTQYF,TGTGCCTGGAGTGCTCCCGGGTGGGGGGGTGCTGGCACAGATACGCAGTATTTT
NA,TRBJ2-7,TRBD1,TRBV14,CASSQLGTGREQYF,TGTGCCAGCAGCCAACTAGGGACAGGCCGCGAGCAGTACTTC
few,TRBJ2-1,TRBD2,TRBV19,CASSPRTSGGREQFF,TGTGCCAGTAGTCCCCGGACTAGCGGGGGTCGTGAGCAGTTCTTC
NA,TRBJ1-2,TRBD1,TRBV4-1,CASSQGAGQGPPNYGYTF,TGCGCCAGCAGCCAAGGGGCGGGACAGGGGCCCCCCAACTATGGCTACACCTTC
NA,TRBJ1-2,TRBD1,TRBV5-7,CASSMGVDRARYGYTF,TGTGCCAGCAGCATGGGAGTCGACAGGGCAAGGTATGGCTACACCTTC
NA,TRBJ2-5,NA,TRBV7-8,CASSPPSPETQYF,TGTGCCAGCAGCCCACCCTCCCCAGAGACCCAGTACTTC
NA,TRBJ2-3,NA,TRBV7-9,CASSYQSDTQYF,TGTGCCAGCAGCTACCAGTCAGATACGCAGTATTTT
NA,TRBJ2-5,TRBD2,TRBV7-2,CASSPRPSGGTETQYF,TGTGCCAGCAGCCCCCGCCCTAGCGGGGGTACGGAGACCCAGTACTTC
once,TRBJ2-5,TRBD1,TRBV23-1,CASSQPNPDRGIQETQYF,TGCGCCAGCAGTCAGCCTAACCCGGACAGGGGAATACAAGAGACCCAGTACTTC
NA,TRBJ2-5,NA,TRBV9,CASSVEATFQETQYF,TGTGCCAGCAGCGTAGAGGCTACCTTCCAAGAGACCCAGTACTTC
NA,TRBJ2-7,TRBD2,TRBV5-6,CASSRRGVPYEQYF,TGTGCCAGCAGCCGGCGGGGGGTTCCCTACGAGCAGTACTTC
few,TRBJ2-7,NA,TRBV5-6,CASSLGADSYEQYF,TGTGCCAGCAGCTTGGGGGCGGACTCCTACGAGCAGTACTTC
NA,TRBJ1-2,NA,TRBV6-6,CATRAGGRVYGYTF,TGTGCCACCCGGGCCGGGGGTCGGGTCTATGGCTACACCTTC
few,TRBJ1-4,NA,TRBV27,CASSLRENEKLFF,TGTGCCAGCAGTTTGCGGGAGAATGAAAAACTGTTTTTT
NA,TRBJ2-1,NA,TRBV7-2,CASSFRGHLNNEQFF,TGTGCCAGCAGCTTTAGGGGCCACCTGAACAATGAGCAGTTCTTC
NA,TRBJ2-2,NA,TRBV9,CASSVPGDTGELFF,TGTGCCAGCAGCGTACCAGGCGACACCGGGGAGCTGTTTTTT
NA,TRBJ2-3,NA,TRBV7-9,CASSPAGQGADTQYF,TGTGCCAGCAGCCCCGCCGGGCAGGGCGCAGATACGCAGTATTTT
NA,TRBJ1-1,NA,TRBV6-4,CAISEGWSPTEAFF,TGTGCCATCAGTGAGGGGTGGAGTCCCACTGAAGCTTTCTTT
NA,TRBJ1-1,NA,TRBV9,CASSGQSLGGEAFF,TGTGCCAGCAGCGGGCAGTCCCTAGGGGGGGAAGCTTTCTTT
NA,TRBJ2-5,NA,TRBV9,CASSGGPQETQYF,TGTGCCAGCTCAGGAGGGCCTCAAGAGACCCAGTACTTC
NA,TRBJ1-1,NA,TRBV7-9,CASSLGQNTEAFF,TGTGCCAGCAGCTTAGGGCAAAACACTGAAGCTTTCTTT
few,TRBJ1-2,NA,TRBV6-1,CASSDRGYGYTF,TGTGCCAGCAGTGACAGGGGCTATGGCTACACCTTC
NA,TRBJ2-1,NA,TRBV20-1,CSATADPGQFF,TGCAGTGCTACCGCCGACCCTGGGCAGTTCTTC
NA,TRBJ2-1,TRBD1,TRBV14,CASSHQGARWFF,TGTGCCAGCAGCCATCAGGGGGCTCGGTGGTTCTTC
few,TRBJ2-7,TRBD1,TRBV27,CATRTGTNEQYF,TGTGCCACCCGGACAGGGACGAACGAGCAGTACTTC
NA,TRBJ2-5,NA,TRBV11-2,CASSLGPLGETQYF,TGTGCCAGCAGCCTTGGCCCCCTGGGGGAGACCCAGTACTTC
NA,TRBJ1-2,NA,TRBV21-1,CASSTRDRAYHNYGYTF,TGTGCCAGCAGCACCCGGGACAGGGCATACCATAACTATGGCTACACCTTC
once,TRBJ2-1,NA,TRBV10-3,CAISPGERAYNEQFF,TGTGCCATCAGTCCCGGGGAGCGGGCCTACAATGAGCAGTTCTTC
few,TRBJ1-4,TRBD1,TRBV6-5,CASRPTGAGEKLFF,TGTGCCAGCAGGCCTACAGGGGCGGGGGAAAAACTGTTTTTT
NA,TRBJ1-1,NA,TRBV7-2,CASSRGGFGDNTEAFF,TGTGCCAGCAGCAGGGGGGGTTTCGGTGACAACACTGAAGCTTTCTTT
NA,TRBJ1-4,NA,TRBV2,CASSAQQNMNEKLFF,TGTGCCAGCAGTGCCCAACAGAATATGAATGAAAAACTGTTTTTT
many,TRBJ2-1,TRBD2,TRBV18,CASSPSSTRGEFF,TGTGCCAGCTCACCCTCATCGACACGGGGGGAGTTCTTC
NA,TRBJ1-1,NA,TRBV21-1,CASSKVPDRGPRSEAFF,TGTGCCAGCAGCAAAGTCCCGGACAGGGGCCCAAGGAGTGAAGCTTTCTTT
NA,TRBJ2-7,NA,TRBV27,CASSSVSYEQYF,TGTGCCAGCAGTTCTGTGTCCTACGAGCAGTACTTC
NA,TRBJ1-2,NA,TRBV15,CATSRDRGEATYYGYTF,TGTGCCACCAGCAGAGATCGGGGGGAGGCAACCTACTATGGCTACACCTTC
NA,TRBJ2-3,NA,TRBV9,CASSPVGGYTDTQYF,TGTGCCAGCAGCCCAGTAGGGGGGTACACAGATACGCAGTATTTT
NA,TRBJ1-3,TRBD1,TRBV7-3,CASTLTGASSGNTIYF,TGTGCCAGCACCCTAACAGGGGCCAGCTCTGGAAACACCATATATTTT
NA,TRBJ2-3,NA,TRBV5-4,CASRGWDTDTQYF,TGTGCCAGCAGGGGCTGGGACACAGATACGCAGTATTTT
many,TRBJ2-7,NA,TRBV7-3,CASSQGTSPTYEQYF,TGTGCCAGCAGCCAGGGGACAAGCCCTACCTACGAGCAGTACTTC
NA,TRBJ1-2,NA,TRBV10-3,CAISESRGNYGYTF,TGTGCCATCAGTGAGTCGCGGGGGAACTATGGCTACACCTTC
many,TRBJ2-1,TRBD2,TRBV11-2,CASSPQGLAGGNEQFF,TGTGCCAGCAGCCCCCAGGGGCTAGCGGGGGGGAATGAGCAGTTCTTC